Reported below is one TCR beta chain. The antigen it recognizes is unknown. No much larger clone exists at a distance of one base, and base qualities are not known. The source of the sample is a study of cytomegalovirus exposure and HLA in healthy donors (dated by TCRdb to the late 2010s). Regarding the complete study: An earlier analysis of several hundred of the donors reported about 250 Gb of sequence data and around 120 million unique TCR beta sequences from about 200 million T cells. Roughly 300 gigabases of sequencing data and 70 million to 100 million unique TCR sequences made up an early release that covered several hundred HLA-typed donors. The genetic ancestry cluster associated with self-reported Caucasian donors included roughly four fifths of the 350 to 500 genotyped donors. The study aimed to test whether signatures of past pathogen exposure could be identified by cataloging public T cell receptors. The study profiled the T cell repertoires of about 720 subjects by immunosequencing and related them to cytomegalovirus serostatus. A separate validation cohort of roughly 110 different subjects was used in addition to the 666-subject first cohort. To predict cytomegalovirus infection status, the study combined high-throughput TCR immunosequencing, statistical association of individual TCRs with disease status, and machine learning. In a later analysis, previously published TCR beta repertoires from 670 or so donors were re-analyzed and high-resolution HLA genotyping was added so that TCR occurrence patterns could be studied. In the later analysis, no new phenotypic data were used to find candidate immune exposures; instead, reliance was placed on TCR beta sequences and their occurrence across donors. An earlier analysis of a few hundred of the donors applied high-throughput TCR beta sequencing to assess whether each TCR beta V gene segment acted as functional or pseudogenic. Donor age, sex, ethnicity and CMV serostatus were compiled alongside the repertoire data. In a later genetic analysis, genome-wide SNP genotypes for about 55% of the roughly 700 donors were used, and that subset was treated as a discovery cohort. Every repertoire in the discovery cohort had been generated on one and the same sequencing platform. HLA typing covered class I and class II loci at four-digit resolution. Typing coverage differed by locus: A, B, C, DRB1 and DQB1 were typed in about 629-630 donors, DQA1 in about 550, DPA1 in some 570, and DPB1 in 450 to 480. Roughly five DR-DQ haplotypes were handled as single units for association and clustering because linkage in the cohort was strong. Among around 400 genotyped donors of the cohort, an average of approximately 200,000 unique TCR beta nucleotide sequences was sequenced per donor, of which about 19% were non-productive. Study-level results and caveats: The presence/absence analyses assumed that sequencing depth was roughly uniform across donors, and that assumption may not be true. In this cohort, only TCR beta chains were sequenced, and detectable features were limited by the absence of alpha or paired-chain data. CMV serostatus was the only immune exposure information available for the cohort. A few of the identified cytomegalovirus-associated TCR beta chains were confirmed in vitro to be specific for cytomegalovirus antigens. A later genetic analysis reported fewer N-insertions in productive TCRs among donors in an Asian-associated ancestry cluster than the roughly 620-donor mean. Some IMGT-functional V segments, including TRBV6-2 and TRBV6-3, could not be distinguished by the 87-base-pair reads and were therefore excluded. Because counts were too low, some 17 rarely observed V segments, including chromosome 9 orphons, were excluded from the earlier analysis of 587 of the donors. A total of roughly 160 TCR beta chains were listed by the study as associated with cytomegalovirus. The classifier was reported to diagnose cytomegalovirus status with high specificity and sensitivity in both the original cohort and the validation cohort. Linkage disequilibrium might explain the correlated functional status among segregating V segments, but an unknown experimental factor could not be excluded. According to a later analysis, parvovirus B19, influenza, CMV and Epstein-Barr virus appeared linked to several top co-occurrence clusters. In a later analysis, HLA-associated TCR beta chains showed more clonal expansion and lower generation probabilities than non-associated chains that were equally common. A further reported finding was that TCR beta sequences accurately predicted the HLA-A and HLA-B alleles for most subjects in the first cohort. When HLA alleles, especially DR and DQ, strongly co-occurred, TCR associations were difficult to assign to individual alleles. According to the authors, the approach could potentially be generalized to other disease states and immunological phenotypes. Across donors, most TCR sequences were observed very rarely, whereas some public TCRs were present in many individuals. A later genetic analysis associated a missense DCLRE1C variant with V-gene and J-gene trimming of TCR beta chains, and an independent cohort replicated the association. A later analysis associated about 16,000 TCR beta sequences with specific HLA alleles at a false discovery rate of 0.05. A later analysis found that most CMV-associated TCR beta chains appeared HLA-restricted, with HLA associations seemingly driven largely by CMV exposure. In a later analysis, TCR association rates were found to vary across HLA loci, with the most associated TCRs seen for DRB1 alleles and the fewest for HLA-C alleles. The sequencing pipeline was judged likely to have produced a cluster of highly shared sequence variants as a technical artifact. HLA typing was unavailable for some donors at each locus, so association tests used only the typed subset. In an earlier analysis of some 550 of the donors, most TCR beta V segments were observed in productive rearrangements about 87% or about 30% of the time, broadly matching IMGT annotations.

Receptors were amplified or captured by the immunoSEQ multiplex PCR assay. For the multiplex PCR, a mixture combining 60 forward primers for TCR Vbeta segments and 13 reverse primers for TCR Jbeta segments was used. A multiplex PCR assay on genomic DNA amplified the CDR3 region of rearranged TCR beta genes. On the Illumina HiSeq System, the amplified TCR beta libraries were sequenced as 87-base-pair reads. As for the original processing: A later analysis counted approximately 74 million unique TCR beta chains across the 690 or so repertoires, and roughly 11 million of these chains were shared by at least two donors. Raw reads were error-corrected and collapsed into unique sequences by a nearest-neighbor algorithm in which closely related sequences were merged to remove PCR and sequencing errors. To assign V, D and J gene segments, CDR3 sequences were aligned to IMGT reference sequences. For a sequence to be retained, a match of at least six nucleotides was required to both a V gene segment and a J gene segment. A rearrangement was called productive if the CDR3 had no stop codons and remained in frame with V and J, and every other rearrangement was called non-productive. CDR3 was defined by IMGT convention, running from the second conserved V-encoded cysteine to the conserved J-encoded phenylalanine. Sequences without an unambiguous match to a single V gene segment were excluded from the earlier analysis of 450 to 750 of the donors. In an earlier analysis of approximately 610 of the donors, V segments were called functional above 56.7% productive rearrangements and were called segregating when the between-donor standard deviation exceeded 5%. A statistical classification framework was built for diagnosing cytomegalovirus status from the catalog of TCR beta chain sequences. In a later analysis, TCR nucleotide sequences were compared against IMGT/GENE-DB human TR gene sequences so that V and J genes could be assigned. The TCRdist pipeline was used in a later analysis to assign CDR3 sequences and most-parsimonious VDJ recombination scenarios. In a later analysis, each TCR beta chain was defined by its CDR3 amino acid sequence together with its V-gene family, and reads lacking a unique V-gene family were excluded. A later analysis removed several hundred highly shared, low-generation-probability nucleotide sequences to deal with suspected cross-contamination and a sequencing artifact. For each public chain, a later analysis derived a clonal expansion index from normalized ranks of inferred template counts within each repertoire. Generation probabilities in a later analysis came from a VDJ recombination model fitted to out-of-frame rearrangements, and those results were checked against IGoR. In a later analysis, TCR-TCR, TCR-HLA and TCR-CMV co-occurrence was scored with hypergeometric tests, and a repertoire-size bias correction was applied to TCR pairs. To estimate false discovery rates, a later analysis permuted the HLA or CMV assignments 20 times. In a later analysis, co-occurring TCRs were grouped using DBSCAN, and TCRdist sequence similarity was added for clustering within HLA-allele-positive subsets. For co-occurrence clustering, repertoires with fewer than 30,000 or more than 120,000 public chains were excluded, along with several repertoires with anomalous nucleotide sharing. In its TCRdb copy, this immuneACCESS table keeps in-frame sequences only and misses some clones. Where compared with another copy, unresolved V genes explain less than half of these, and the others have no known cause. V, J and clone size were drawn from that table, and D and trimming were deduced from the DNA. The table for this sample lists 250,000 or so clones; more than 70% of them were counted only once. The ten largest account for around 1.4% of the sample.

Trimming accounts for 4 bases at V and 0 bases at J, while the number of junction bases matched to no gene is 7. There are 17 amino acids in the CDR3, from cysteine to phenylalanine inclusive. Only the CDR3 part of the read is kept: 51 bases, read in frame from the first base. CDR1 and CDR2, looked up from the germline V gene (reference sequence), are LNHDA and SQIVND. The cohort consisted of 666 healthy bone marrow donors. At the time of sampling, every cohort member was nominally healthy, though immune exposures that went unrecorded were likely present. Of the 670 or so cohort members, about 290 had a positive CMV serostatus and 350 to 450 had a negative one, while no CMV serostatus was recorded for the donor. A peripheral blood sample was provided by each donor, and peripheral blood mononuclear cells were used for TCR beta sequencing. The Qiagen DNeasy Blood Extraction Kit was used to extract genomic DNA from the blood cell samples.

This sequence was found in a human donor in good health. The receptor chain draws on TRBV19 and TRBJ1-5; TRBD1 matches 9 bases in the middle. Material: PBMCs. Read as DNA, the sequence is TGTGCCAGTAGTACAGACAGGGGGTCGCATAGCAATCAGCCCCAGCATTTT. Its coded protein is CASSTDRGSHSNQPQHF. Here the CDR3 is joined to the reference TRBV19 and TRBJ1-5 genes, and the full variable domain is: DGGITQSPKYLFRKEGQNVTLSCEQNLNHDAMYWYRQDPGQGLRLIYYSQIVNDFQKGDIAEGYSVSREKKESFPLTVTSAQKNPTAFYLCASSTDRGSHSNQPQHFGDGTRLSIL.